One T cell receptor (beta chain) is described in this entry. The data stem from a study of OX40 agonist ivuxolimab in advanced cancers. Libraries were prepared by immunoSEQ multiplex PCR; TCRdb keeps only in-frame clonotypes and omits some of them. Of some 100,000 clones in the sample, roughly 80% were seen once. CDR1 SQVTM and CDR2 ANQGSEA come from the germline V gene. The CDR3 has 13 residues. Trimming took off 8 bases at V and 7 bases at J, with 20 bases between the two ends. The chain joins TRBV29-1 to TRBJ1-2; D is perhaps TRBD1 (5 bases). This receptor was obtained from an adult with an advanced solid tumor such as melanoma, head and neck, liver or kidney cancer. The sequences come from CD4+ or CD8+ T cells sorted from blood, collected in a trial of the OX40 agonist ivuxolimab. CDR3 residues: CSISQGVPTGYTF. The CDR3 nucleotides read TGCAGCATCTCCCAGGGTGTGCCCACTGGCTACACCTTC.